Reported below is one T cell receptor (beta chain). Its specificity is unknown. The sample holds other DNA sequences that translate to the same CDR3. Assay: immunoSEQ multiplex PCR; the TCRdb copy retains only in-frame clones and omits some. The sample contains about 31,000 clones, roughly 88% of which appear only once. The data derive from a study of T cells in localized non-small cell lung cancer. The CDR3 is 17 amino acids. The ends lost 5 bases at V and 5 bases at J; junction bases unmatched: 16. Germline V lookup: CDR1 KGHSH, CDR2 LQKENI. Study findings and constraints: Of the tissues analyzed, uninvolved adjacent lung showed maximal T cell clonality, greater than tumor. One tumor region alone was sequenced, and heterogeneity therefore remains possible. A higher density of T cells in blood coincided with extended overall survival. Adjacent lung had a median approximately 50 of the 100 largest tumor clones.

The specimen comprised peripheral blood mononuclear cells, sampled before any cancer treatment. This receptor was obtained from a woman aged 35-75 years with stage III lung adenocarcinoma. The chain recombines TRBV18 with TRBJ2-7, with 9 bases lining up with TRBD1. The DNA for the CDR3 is TGTGCCAGCTCATCAAGCTCGCCGGGACAGGGTGGCCACGAGCAGTACTTC. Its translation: CASSSSSPGQGGHEQYF.